This T cell receptor beta chain emerged from a study of CD8 T cells in Susac syndrome. Study overall: Active disease was present in roughly six of the sequenced Susac syndrome patients, whereas eight or nine of them were in remission.

TCR beta from blood CD8+ and CD4+ T cells was sequenced. The germline V and J ends were trimmed by 5 bases and 3 bases, with 8 bases remaining between them. Germline values: CDR1 SGHAT, CDR2 FQNNGV. The CDR3 consists of 12 residues. RNA totalling about 0.45 to 1 ug underwent reverse transcription with random hexamers. TCR beta CDR3 was amplified by immunoSEQ multiplex PCR. This amplification extended across 54 Vbeta and 13 Jbeta segments. TCRdb recomputed calls from the immunoSEQ multiplex PCR reads with MiXCR, one row per CDR3 protein. The sample has 200,000 or so distinct CDR3 sequences; 90% to 97% are singletons.

The chain links TRBV11-2 to TRBJ2-7; D is unresolved. This clonotype was obtained from a human donor with Susac syndrome. Sequencing was carried out using CD4+ T cells from PBMCs. The CDR3 sequence is CASSGDDYEQYF. CDR3 bases: TGTGCCAGCAGCGGGGATGACTACGAGCAGTACTTC.